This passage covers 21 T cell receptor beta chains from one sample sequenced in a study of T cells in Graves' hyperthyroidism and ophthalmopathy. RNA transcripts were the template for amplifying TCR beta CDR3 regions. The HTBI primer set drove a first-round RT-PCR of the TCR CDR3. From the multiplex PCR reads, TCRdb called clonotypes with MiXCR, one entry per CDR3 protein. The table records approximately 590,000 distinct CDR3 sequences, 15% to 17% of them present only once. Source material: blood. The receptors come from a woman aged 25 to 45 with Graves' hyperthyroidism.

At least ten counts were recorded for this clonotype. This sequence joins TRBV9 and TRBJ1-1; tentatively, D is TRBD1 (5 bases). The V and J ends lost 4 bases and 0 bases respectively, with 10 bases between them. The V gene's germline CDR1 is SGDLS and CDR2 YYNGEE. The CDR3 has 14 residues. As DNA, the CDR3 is TGTGCCAGCAGCCCCGGGACTTTGAACACTGAAGCTTTCTTT. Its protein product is CASSPGTLNTEAFF.

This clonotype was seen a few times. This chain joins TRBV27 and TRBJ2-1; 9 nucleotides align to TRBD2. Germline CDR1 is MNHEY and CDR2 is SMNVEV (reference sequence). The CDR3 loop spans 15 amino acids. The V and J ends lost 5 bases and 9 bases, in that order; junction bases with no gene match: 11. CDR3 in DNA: TGTGCCAGCAGTCCCCCGGCGGGAGGGTTGGCTGAGCAGTTCTTC. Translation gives CASSPPAGGLAEQFF.

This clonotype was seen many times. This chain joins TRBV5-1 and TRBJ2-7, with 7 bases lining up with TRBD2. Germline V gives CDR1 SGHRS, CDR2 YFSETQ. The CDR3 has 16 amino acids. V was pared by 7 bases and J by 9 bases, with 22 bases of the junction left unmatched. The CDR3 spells CASALNLAGNQRSQYF. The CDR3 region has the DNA TGCGCCAGCGCCCTCAATTTAGCGGGTAATCAACGCTCGCAGTACTTC. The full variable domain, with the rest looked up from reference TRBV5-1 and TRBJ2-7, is KAGVTQTPRYLIKTRGQQVTLSCSPISGHRSVSWYQQTPGQGLQFLFEYFSETQRNKGNFPGRFSGRQFSNSRSEMNVSTLELGDSALYLCASALNLAGNQRSQYFGPGTRLTVT.

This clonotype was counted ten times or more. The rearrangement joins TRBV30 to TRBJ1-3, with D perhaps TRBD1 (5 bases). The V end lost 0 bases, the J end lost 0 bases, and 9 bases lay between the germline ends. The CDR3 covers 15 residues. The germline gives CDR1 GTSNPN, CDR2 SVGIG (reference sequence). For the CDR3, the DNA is TGTGCCTGGAGTGTGCAGGGCCTCTCTGGAAACACCATATATTTT. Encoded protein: CAWSVQGLSGNTIYF. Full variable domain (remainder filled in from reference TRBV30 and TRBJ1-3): SQTIHQWPATLVQPVGSPLSLECTVEGTSNPNLYWYRQAAGRGLQLLFYSVGIGQISSEVPQNLSASRPQDRQFILSSKKLLLSDSGFYLCAWSVQGLSGNTIYFGEGSWLTVV.

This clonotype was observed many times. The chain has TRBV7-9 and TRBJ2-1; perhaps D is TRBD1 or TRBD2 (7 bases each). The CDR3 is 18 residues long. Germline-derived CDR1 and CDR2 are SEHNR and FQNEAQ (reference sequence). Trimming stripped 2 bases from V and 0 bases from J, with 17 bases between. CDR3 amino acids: CASSLRGRGQSSYNEQFF. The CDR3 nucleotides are TGTGCCAGCAGCTTAAGAGGGAGGGGGCAGAGCTCCTACAATGAGCAGTTCTTC.

DNA for the CDR3: TGTGCCAGCAGTTACTCGCGAGTAACTCGTTCCGGGGAGCTGTTTTTT. Its protein is CASSYSRVTRSGELFF. The chain has TRBV6-6 and TRBJ2-2; D is undetermined. The CDR3 spans 16 residues. Looked up from germline, CDR1 is MNHNY and CDR2 is SVGAGI (reference sequence). V was pared by 0 bases and J by 6 bases, with 14 bases between.

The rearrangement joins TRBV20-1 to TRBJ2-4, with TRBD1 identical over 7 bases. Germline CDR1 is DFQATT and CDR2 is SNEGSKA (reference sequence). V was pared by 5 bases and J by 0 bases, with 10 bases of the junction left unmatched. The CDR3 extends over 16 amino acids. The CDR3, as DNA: TGCAGTGCTCGGTCCGGCGACAGGGTAGCCAAAAACATTCAGTACTTC. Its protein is CSARSGDRVAKNIQYF.

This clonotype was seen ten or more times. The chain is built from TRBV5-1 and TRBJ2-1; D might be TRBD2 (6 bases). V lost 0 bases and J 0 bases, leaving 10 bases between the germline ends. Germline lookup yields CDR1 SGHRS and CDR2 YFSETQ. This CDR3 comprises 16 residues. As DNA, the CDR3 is TGCGCCAGCAGCTTGGTAGCGGTTTCCTCCTACAATGAGCAGTTCTTC. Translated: CASSLVAVSSYNEQFF. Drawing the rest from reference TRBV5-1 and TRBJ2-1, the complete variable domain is KAGVTQTPRYLIKTRGQQVTLSCSPISGHRSVSWYQQTPGQGLQFLFEYFSETQRNKGNFPGRFSGRQFSNSRSEMNVSTLELGDSALYLCASSLVAVSSYNEQFFGPGTRLTVL.

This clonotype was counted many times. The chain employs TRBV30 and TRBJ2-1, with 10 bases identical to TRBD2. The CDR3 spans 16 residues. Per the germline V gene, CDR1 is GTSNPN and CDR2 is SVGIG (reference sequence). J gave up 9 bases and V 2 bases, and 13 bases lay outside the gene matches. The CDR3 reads CAWSSGFLAGVREQFF. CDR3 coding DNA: TGTGCCTGGAGTTCCGGGTTCCTAGCGGGAGTGCGTGAGCAGTTCTTC.

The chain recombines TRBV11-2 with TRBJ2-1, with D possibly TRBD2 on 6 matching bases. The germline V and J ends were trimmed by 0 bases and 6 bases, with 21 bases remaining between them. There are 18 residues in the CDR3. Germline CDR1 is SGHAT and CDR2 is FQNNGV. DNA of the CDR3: TGTGCCAGCAGCTTAGAATTTGGGGTGACTAGTCTTATCAATGAGCAGTTCTTC. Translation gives CASSLEFGVTSLINEQFF.

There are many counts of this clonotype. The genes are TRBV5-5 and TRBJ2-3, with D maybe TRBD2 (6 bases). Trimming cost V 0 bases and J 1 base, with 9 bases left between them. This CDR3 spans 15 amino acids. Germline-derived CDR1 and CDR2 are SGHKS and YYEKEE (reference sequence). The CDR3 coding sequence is TGTGCCAGCAGCTTGGTGGCGGGACGCACAGATACGCAGTATTTT. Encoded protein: CASSLVAGRTDTQYF.

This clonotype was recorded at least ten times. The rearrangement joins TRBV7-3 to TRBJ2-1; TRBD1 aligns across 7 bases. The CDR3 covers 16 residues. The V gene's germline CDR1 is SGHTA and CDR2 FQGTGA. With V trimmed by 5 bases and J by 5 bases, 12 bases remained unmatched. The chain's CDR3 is CASSEYGTVYNNEQFF. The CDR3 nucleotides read TGTGCCAGCAGCGAATACGGGACAGTCTACAACAATGAGCAGTTCTTC.

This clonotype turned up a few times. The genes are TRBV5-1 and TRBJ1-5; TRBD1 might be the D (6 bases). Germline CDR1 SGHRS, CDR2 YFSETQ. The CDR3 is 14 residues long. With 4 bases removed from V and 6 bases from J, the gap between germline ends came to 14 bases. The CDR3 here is CASSRTALLQPQHF. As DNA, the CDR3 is TGCGCCAGCAGCCGGACAGCCCTGCTTCAGCCCCAGCATTTT.

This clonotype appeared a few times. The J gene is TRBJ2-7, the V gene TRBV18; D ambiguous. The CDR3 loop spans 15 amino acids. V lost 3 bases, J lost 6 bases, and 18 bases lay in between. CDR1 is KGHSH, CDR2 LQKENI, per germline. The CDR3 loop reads CASSPTSGRSIEQYF. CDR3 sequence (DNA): TGTGCCAGCTCACCGACCAGTGGACGGAGTATCGAGCAGTACTTC.

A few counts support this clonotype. CDR3 in DNA: TGTGCCAGCAGTATTAGCGGGAGGGACAACGAGCAGTACTTC. Amino acid sequence: CASSISGRDNEQYF. V is TRBV27 and J is TRBJ2-7, with TRBD2 matching 11 bases. Germline loops: CDR1 MNHEY, CDR2 SMNVEV (reference sequence). This CDR3 has 14 residues. The V and J ends lost 5 bases and 5 bases, in that order; junction bases with no gene match: 5.

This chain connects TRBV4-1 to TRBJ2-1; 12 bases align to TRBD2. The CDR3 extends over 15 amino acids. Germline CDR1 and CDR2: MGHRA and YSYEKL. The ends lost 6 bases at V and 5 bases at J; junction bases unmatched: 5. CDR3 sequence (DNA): TGCGCCAGCAGACGACTAGCGGGAGACAACAATGAGCAGTTCTTC. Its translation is CASRRLAGDNNEQFF.

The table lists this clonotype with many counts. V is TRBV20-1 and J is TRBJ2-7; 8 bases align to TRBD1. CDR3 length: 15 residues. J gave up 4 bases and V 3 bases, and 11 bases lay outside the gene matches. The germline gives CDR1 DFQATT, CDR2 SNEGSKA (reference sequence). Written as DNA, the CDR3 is TGCAGTGCTAGCCCCCAGACAGGGGTGAGGTACGAGCAGTACTTC. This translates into CSASPQTGVRYEQYF.

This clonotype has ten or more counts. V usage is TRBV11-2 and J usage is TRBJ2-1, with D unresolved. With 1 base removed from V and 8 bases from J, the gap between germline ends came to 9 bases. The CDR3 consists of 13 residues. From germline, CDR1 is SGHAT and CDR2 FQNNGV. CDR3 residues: CASSLGNSHEQFF. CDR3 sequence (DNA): TGTGCCAGCAGCTTAGGGAATAGCCATGAGCAGTTCTTC.

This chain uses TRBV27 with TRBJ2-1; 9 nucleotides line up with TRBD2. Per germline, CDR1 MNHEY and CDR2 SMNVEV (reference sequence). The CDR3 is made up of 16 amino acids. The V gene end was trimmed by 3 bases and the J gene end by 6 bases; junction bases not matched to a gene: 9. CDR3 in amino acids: CASSFPTGTSLNEQFF. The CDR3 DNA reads TGTGCCAGCAGTTTCCCCACCGGGACTAGCCTCAATGAGCAGTTCTTC.

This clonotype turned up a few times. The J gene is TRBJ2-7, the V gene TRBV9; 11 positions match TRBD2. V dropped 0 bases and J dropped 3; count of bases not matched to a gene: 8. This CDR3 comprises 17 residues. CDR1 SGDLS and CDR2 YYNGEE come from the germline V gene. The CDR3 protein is CASSVGLAGRTGYEQYF. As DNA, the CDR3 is TGTGCCAGCAGCGTAGGACTAGCGGGAAGGACCGGCTACGAGCAGTACTTC. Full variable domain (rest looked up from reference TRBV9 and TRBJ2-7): DSGVTQTPKHLITATGQRVTLRCSPRSGDLSVYWYQQSLDQGLQFLIQYYNGEERAKGNILERFSAQQFPDLHSELNLSSLELGDSALYFCASSVGLAGRTGYEQYFGPGTRLTVT.

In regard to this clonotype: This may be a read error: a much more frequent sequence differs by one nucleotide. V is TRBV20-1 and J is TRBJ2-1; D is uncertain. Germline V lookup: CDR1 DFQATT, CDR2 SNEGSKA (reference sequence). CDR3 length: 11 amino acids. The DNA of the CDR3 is TGCAGTGCTAGGGGGTACAATGGGCAGTTCTTC. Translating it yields CSARGYNGQFF.